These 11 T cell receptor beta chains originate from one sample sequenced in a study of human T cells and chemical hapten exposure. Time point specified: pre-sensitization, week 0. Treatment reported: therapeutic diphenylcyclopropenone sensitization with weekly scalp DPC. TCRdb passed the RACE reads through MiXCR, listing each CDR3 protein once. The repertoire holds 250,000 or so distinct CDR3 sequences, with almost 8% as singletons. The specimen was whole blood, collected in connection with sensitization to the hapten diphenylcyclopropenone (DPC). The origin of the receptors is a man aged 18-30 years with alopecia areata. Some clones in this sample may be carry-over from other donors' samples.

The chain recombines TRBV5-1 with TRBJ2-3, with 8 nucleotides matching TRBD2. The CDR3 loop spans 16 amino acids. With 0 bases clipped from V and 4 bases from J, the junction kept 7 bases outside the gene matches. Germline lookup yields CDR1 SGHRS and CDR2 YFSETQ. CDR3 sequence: CASSLVSGGASDTQYF. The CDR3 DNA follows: TGCGCCAGCAGCTTGGTCTCCGGGGGGGCTTCAGATACGCAGTATTTT.

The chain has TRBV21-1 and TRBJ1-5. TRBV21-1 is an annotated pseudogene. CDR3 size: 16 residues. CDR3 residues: CASSKEVGRSNQPQHF. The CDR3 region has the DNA TGTGCCAGCAGCAAAGAAGTTGGCAGGAGCAATCAGCCCCAGCATTTT.

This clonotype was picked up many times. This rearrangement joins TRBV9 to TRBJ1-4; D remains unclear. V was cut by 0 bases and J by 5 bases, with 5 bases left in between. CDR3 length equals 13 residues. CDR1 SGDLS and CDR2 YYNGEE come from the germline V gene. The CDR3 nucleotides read TGTGCCAGCAGCGTAGATGGGAATGAAAAACTGTTTTTT. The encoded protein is CASSVDGNEKLFF. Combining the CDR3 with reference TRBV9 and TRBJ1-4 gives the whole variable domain DSGVTQTPKHLITATGQRVTLRCSPRSGDLSVYWYQQSLDQGLQFLIQYYNGEERAKGNILERFSAQQFPDLHSELNLSSLELGDSALYFCASSVDGNEKLFFGSGTQLSVL.

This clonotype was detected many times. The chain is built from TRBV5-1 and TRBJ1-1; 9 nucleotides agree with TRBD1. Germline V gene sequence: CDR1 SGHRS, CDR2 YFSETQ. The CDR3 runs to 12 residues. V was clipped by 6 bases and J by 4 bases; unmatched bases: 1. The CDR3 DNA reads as TGCGCCAGCAAACAGGGGGCCACTGAAGCTTTCTTT. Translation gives CASKQGATEAFF.

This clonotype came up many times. Here the CDR3 reads CASSYEEGSGNTIYF. The CDR3 DNA sequence: TGTGCCAGCAGTTACGAGGAAGGCTCTGGAAACACCATATATTTT. The chain links TRBV6-5 to TRBJ1-3; D is uncertain. CDR1 and CDR2 from the germline V gene are MNHEY and SVGAGI. The CDR3 has 15 amino acids. The V gene lost 2 bases and the J gene lost 0 bases, with 8 bases spanning the gap.

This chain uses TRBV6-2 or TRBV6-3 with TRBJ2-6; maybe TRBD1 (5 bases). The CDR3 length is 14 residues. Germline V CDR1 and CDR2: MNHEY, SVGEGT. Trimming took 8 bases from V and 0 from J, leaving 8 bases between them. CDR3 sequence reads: CASRQPSGANVLTF. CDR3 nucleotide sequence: TGTGCCAGCCGACAGCCCTCTGGGGCCAACGTCCTGACTTTC.

The DNA for the CDR3 is TGTGCCAGCAGCGGACGGAGCAATCAGCCCCAGCATTTT. Encoded protein: CASSGRSNQPQHF. The chain couples TRBV6-5 to TRBJ1-5, with D hard to call. V shed 6 bases and J shed 1 base, with 7 bases lying between them. The CDR3 spans 13 residues. Germline V gives CDR1 MNHEY, CDR2 SVGAGI.

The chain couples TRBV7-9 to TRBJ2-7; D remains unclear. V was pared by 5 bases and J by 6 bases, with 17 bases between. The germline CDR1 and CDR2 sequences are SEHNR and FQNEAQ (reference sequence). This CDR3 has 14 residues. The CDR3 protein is CASSTTTTPGEQYF. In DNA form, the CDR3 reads TGTGCCAGCAGCACAACAACAACCCCCGGCGAGCAGTACTTC.

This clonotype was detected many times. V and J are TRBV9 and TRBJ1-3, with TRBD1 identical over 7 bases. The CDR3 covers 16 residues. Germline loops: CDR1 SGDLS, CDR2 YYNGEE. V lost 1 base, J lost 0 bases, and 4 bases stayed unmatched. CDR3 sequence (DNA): TGTGCCAGCAGCGTATTGGACAGGACCTCTGGAAACACCATATATTTT. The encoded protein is CASSVLDRTSGNTIYF.

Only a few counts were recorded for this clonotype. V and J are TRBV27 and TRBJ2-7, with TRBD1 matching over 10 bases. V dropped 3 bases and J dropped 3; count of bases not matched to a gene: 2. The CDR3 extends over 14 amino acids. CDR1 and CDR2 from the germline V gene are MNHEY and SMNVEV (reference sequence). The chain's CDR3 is CASSLGTGVYEQYF. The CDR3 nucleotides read TGTGCCAGCAGTTTGGGGACAGGGGTCTACGAGCAGTACTTC.

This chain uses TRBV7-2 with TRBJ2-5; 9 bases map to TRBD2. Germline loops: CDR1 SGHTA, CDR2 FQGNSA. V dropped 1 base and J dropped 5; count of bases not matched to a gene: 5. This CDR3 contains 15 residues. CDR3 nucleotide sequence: TGTGCCAGCAGCTTAGAGGCGGGGGGGCCGGAGACCCAGTACTTC. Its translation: CASSLEAGGPETQYF. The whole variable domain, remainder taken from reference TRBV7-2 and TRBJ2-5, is GAGVSQSPSNKVTEKGKDVELRCDPISGHTALYWYRQSLGQGLEFLIYFQGNSAPDKSGLPSDRFSAERTGGSVSTLTIQRTQQEDSAVYLCASSLEAGGPETQYFGPGTRLLVL.